The clone carrying this T cell receptor (beta chain) was found a few times. This sample was taken from a study of T-cell reconstitution after alpha-beta-depleted transplantation in children. Unique molecular identifiers were used to barcode this TCRbeta library. TCRdb called the PCR reads again in MiXCR, with one record for every CDR3 protein. The data show a few hundred thousand distinct CDR3 sequences, about 16% seen once. The V gene's germline CDR1 is MNHEY and CDR2 SVGAGI. The CDR3 is 16 residues long. The V segment lost 2 bases and the J segment 1 base; nucleotides outside the gene matches: 6. J is TRBJ1-1 and V is TRBV6-5; 8 bases fit TRBD1. The specimen was PBMCs from the stem cell graft donor, collected from the stem cell graft. The sequence derives from a human donor who donated a stem cell graft to a child with acute lymphoblastic leukemia. The CDR3, as DNA: TGTGCCAGCAGTTACCACGGGACAGGCCCGAACACTGAAGCTTTCTTT. Its protein is CASSYHGTGPNTEAFF.